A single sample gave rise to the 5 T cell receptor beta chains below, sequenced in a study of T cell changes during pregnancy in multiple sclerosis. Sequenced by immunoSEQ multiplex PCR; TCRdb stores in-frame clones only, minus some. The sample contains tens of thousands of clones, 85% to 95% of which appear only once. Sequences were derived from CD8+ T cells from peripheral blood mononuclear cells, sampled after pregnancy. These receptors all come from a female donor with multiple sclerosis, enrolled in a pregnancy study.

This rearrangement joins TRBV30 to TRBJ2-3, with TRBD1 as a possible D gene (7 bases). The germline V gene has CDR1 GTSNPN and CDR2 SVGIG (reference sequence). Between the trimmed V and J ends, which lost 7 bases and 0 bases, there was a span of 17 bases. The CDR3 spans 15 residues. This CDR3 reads CAYQGGGSSTDTQYF. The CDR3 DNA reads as TGTGCCTATCAGGGGGGCGGGTCAAGCACAGATACGCAGTATTTT.

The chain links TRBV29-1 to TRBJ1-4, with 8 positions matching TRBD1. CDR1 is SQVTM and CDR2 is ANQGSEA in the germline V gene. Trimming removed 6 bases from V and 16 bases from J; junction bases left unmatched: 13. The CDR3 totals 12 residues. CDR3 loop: CSVTDFTGGQFF. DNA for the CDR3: TGCAGCGTCACGGATTTTACAGGGGGACAGTTTTTT.

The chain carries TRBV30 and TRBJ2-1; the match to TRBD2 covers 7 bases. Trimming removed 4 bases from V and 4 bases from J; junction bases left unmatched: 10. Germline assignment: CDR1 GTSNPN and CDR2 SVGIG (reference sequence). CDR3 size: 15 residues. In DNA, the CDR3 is TGTGCCTGGAAAGGGAGGGCCCTCGGGTACAATGAGCAGTTCTTC. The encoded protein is CAWKGRALGYNEQFF.

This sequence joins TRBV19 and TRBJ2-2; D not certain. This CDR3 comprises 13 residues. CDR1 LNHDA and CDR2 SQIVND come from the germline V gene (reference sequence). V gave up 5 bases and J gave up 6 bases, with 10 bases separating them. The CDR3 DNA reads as TGTGCCAGTAGTCAAGGTCGGGCCGGGGAGCTGTTTTTT. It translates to CASSQGRAGELFF.

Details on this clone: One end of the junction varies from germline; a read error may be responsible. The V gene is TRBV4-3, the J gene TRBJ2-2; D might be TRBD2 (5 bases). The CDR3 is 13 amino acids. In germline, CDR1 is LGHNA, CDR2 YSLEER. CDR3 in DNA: TGCGCCAGCAGCCAAGAAATGAACGGGGATCTGTTTTTT. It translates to CASSQEMNGDLFF.